A single sample gave rise to the 20 T cell receptor beta chains below, sequenced in a study of control samples from healthy donors and cancer patients. Assay: immunoSEQ multiplex PCR; the TCRdb copy retains only in-frame clones and omits some. Of over 100,000 clones listed, more than 70% are singletons. The sample taken for sequencing was blood. The receptors derive from a man aged 35 to 55 in good health.

J is TRBJ1-2 and V is TRBV13; D is ambiguous. The CDR3 totals 17 residues. Germline V gives CDR1 PRHDT, CDR2 FYEKMQ (reference sequence). Trimming took off 0 bases at V and 7 bases at J, with 21 bases between the two ends. CDR3 in amino acids: CASSLGGGRRYKVGYTF. The CDR3 DNA is TGTGCCAGCAGCTTAGGGGGCGGAAGACGGTATAAGGTTGGCTACACCTTC.

The rearrangement links TRBV7-9 to TRBJ1-4; 7 positions match TRBD1. Germline trimming cut 5 bases from V and 5 bases from J; bases unmatched to any gene: 8. The CDR3 is 15 residues long. CDR1 and CDR2 from the germline V gene are SEHNR and FQNEAQ (reference sequence). CDR3: CASSRVGTANEKLFF. Written as DNA, the CDR3 is TGTGCCAGCAGCCGAGTCGGGACAGCAAATGAAAAACTGTTTTTT. Together with reference TRBV7-9 and TRBJ1-4, the CDR3 gives the full variable domain: DTGVSQNPRHKITKRGQNVTFRCDPISEHNRLYWYRQTLGQGPEFLTYFQNEAQLEKSRLLSDRFSAERPKGSFSTLEIQRTEQGDSAMYLCASSRVGTANEKLFFGSGTQLSVL.

The sample holds one count of this clone. The CDR3 region is CASSSVVWAYNEQFF. The CDR3 DNA sequence: TGTGCCAGCAGCTCAGTAGTATGGGCCTACAATGAGCAGTTCTTC. The V and J genes are TRBV7-9 and TRBJ2-1; D remains unclear. Germline CDR1 and CDR2: SEHNR and FQNEAQ (reference sequence). The CDR3 has 15 amino acids. Trimming shortened V by 4 bases and J by 2 bases, and 12 bases separated the two germline ends.

In this sample, this clone turned up once. The V call is TRBV10-2, the J call TRBJ2-2; a possible D gene is TRBD1 (6 bases). Germline CDR1 reads WSHSY; CDR2 reads SAAADI. V lost 8 bases and J lost 6, with 16 bases in between. This CDR3 is 14 amino acids long. DNA for the CDR3: TGCGCCAGCGGCCGGGACACCCGTTCCGGGGAGCTGTTTTTT. This gives the protein CASGRDTRSGELFF.

The chain couples TRBV24-1 to TRBJ2-1, with 7 bases lining up with TRBD2. Germline V gene sequence: CDR1 KGHDR, CDR2 SFDVKD. Trimming cost V 4 bases and J 0 bases; bases outside gene matches: 5. The CDR3 is 16 amino acids. CDR3 sequence reads: CATSDQAGFSYNEQFF. CDR3 nucleotides: TGTGCCACCAGTGACCAAGCGGGGTTCTCCTACAATGAGCAGTTCTTC.

On this clone itself: The sample carries other DNA sequences with the same CDR3. V usage is TRBV30 and J usage is TRBJ1-2, with TRBD1 matching over 9 bases. Trimming cost V 0 bases and J 6 bases; bases outside gene matches: 2. The CDR3 loop spans 13 amino acids. Germline CDR1 is GTSNPN and CDR2 is SVGIG (reference sequence). The CDR3 region has the DNA TGTGCCTGGAGTGTTGGGACAGGGAATGGCTACACCTTC. It translates to CAWSVGTGNGYTF.

The chain uses TRBV27 and TRBJ2-1; 9 bases align to TRBD2. The CDR3 contains 15 residues. With V trimmed by 8 bases and J by 3 bases, 8 bases remained unmatched. Per the germline V gene, CDR1 is MNHEY and CDR2 is SMNVEV (reference sequence). CDR3 residues: CASANSGGGYNEQFF. As DNA, the CDR3 is TGTGCCAGCGCCAATAGCGGGGGTGGCTACAATGAGCAGTTCTTC.

The chain is built from TRBV6-4 and TRBJ1-1, with a weak D call TRBD1 (6 bases). Per germline, CDR1 MRHNA and CDR2 SNTAGT. CDR3 length: 15 amino acids. Trimming took off 1 base at V and 6 bases at J, with 15 bases between the two ends. The CDR3, as DNA: TGTGCCAGCAGTGACTATCCGGGGGCGGTTTCTGAAGCTTTCTTT. This gives the protein CASSDYPGAVSEAFF.

The chain recombines TRBV18 with TRBJ2-2; D may be TRBD1 (5 bases). Germline V gives CDR1 KGHSH, CDR2 LQKENI. V shed 0 bases and J shed 0 bases, with 8 bases lying between them. This CDR3 has 16 residues. CDR3 sequence (DNA): TGTGCCAGCTCACCACCCATACAGGCGAACACCGGGGAGCTGTTTTTT. Its translation: CASSPPIQANTGELFF.

The rearrangement joins TRBV5-1 to TRBJ1-5; D is unresolved. The CDR3 sequence is 15 residues long. Germline V gene lookup returns CDR1 SGHRS and CDR2 YFSETQ. V was pared by 1 base and J by 0 bases, with 8 bases between. For the CDR3, the DNA is TGCGCCAGCAGCTTGTTTGGCATTAGCAATCAGCCCCAGCATTTT. Protein product: CASSLFGISNQPQHF.

Comments on this clone: This specimen includes other DNA sequences encoding the same CDR3. The chain uses TRBV24-1 and TRBJ1-1; the D is unclear. CDR3 length equals 13 residues. Germline lookup yields CDR1 KGHDR and CDR2 SFDVKD. Trimming cost V 1 base and J 4 bases, with 6 bases left between them. The CDR3 region has the DNA TGTGCCACCAGTGATTTAGGTTTCACTGAAGCTTTCTTT. Translating it yields CATSDLGFTEAFF.

V gene TRBV7-3 combines with J gene TRBJ2-2; TRBD1 might be the D (5 bases). The CDR3 is 13 residues long. The V and J ends lost 5 bases and 5 bases respectively, with 9 bases between them. Germline V gene data show CDR1 as SGHTA and CDR2 as FQGTGA. CDR3 region: CASSPKGTGELFF. Here the CDR3 DNA reads TGTGCCAGCAGCCCGAAGGGGACCGGGGAGCTGTTTTTT. Supplemented by reference TRBV7-3 and TRBJ2-2, the full variable domain reads GAGVSQTPSNKVTEKGKYVELRCDPISGHTALYWYRQSLGQGPEFLIYFQGTGAADDSGLPNDRFFAVRPEGSVSTLKIQRTERGDSAVYLCASSPKGTGELFFGEGSRLTVL.

This clone showed up just once. V and J are TRBV4-1 and TRBJ2-1; D unclear. V lost 2 bases, J lost 0 bases, and 14 bases lay in between. The CDR3 totals 17 residues. Germline-derived CDR1 and CDR2 are MGHRA and YSYEKL. This CDR3 reads CASSQPLDQSSYNEQFF. DNA of the CDR3: TGCGCCAGCAGCCAACCTTTGGACCAGAGCTCCTACAATGAGCAGTTCTTC.

The chain employs TRBV19 and TRBJ2-4; D is uncertain. Germline CDR1 LNHDA, CDR2 SQIVND (reference sequence). The CDR3 loop spans 14 amino acids. V dropped 1 base and J dropped 8 bases, with 12 bases sitting between them. CDR3 nucleotides: TGTGCCAGTAGTATAGTGGTAAACCCCGACATTCAGTACTTC. Its translation is CASSIVVNPDIQYF. Filled out from reference TRBV19 and TRBJ2-4, the complete variable domain reads DGGITQSPKYLFRKEGQNVTLSCEQNLNHDAMYWYRQDPGQGLRLIYYSQIVNDFQKGDIAEGYSVSREKKESFPLTVTSAQKNPTAFYLCASSIVVNPDIQYFGAGTRLSVL.

This clone was counted a single time. The J gene is TRBJ1-6, the V gene TRBV11-1; 7 positions match TRBD1. The CDR3 runs 15 residues. CDR1 is SGHAT and CDR2 is FQDESV in the germline V gene (reference sequence). The trim removed 1 base at V and 6 bases at J, leaving 3 bases unmatched. CDR3 nucleotides: TGTGCCAGCAGCTTAGGAGGGGGCCCTAATTCACCCCTCCACTTT. As protein: CASSLGGGPNSPLHF.

The rearrangement joins TRBV18 to TRBJ1-1, with 11 bases matching TRBD1. In germline, CDR1 is KGHSH, CDR2 LQKENI. The V segment lost 2 bases and the J segment 2 bases; nucleotides outside the gene matches: 4. The CDR3 runs 16 residues. As DNA, the CDR3 is TGTGCCAGCTCACCATTGGGGACAGGGGGTAACACTGAAGCTTTCTTT. Its translation is CASSPLGTGGNTEAFF.

The CDR3 sequence: CATRGGVSTDTQYF. CDR3 bases: TGTGCCACCCGGGGGGGGGTTAGCACAGATACGCAGTATTTT. This chain uses TRBV28 with TRBJ2-3, with TRBD2 matching over 8 bases. The CDR3 sequence is 14 residues long. The trim removed 10 bases at V and 0 bases at J, leaving 6 bases unmatched. Germline V gene sequence: CDR1 MDHEN, CDR2 SYDVKM.

This chain links TRBV12-3 or TRBV12-4 with TRBJ1-2, with 7 bases aligning to TRBD1. The CDR3 covers 13 residues. With V trimmed by 6 bases and J by 3 bases, 4 bases remained unmatched. For the CDR3, the DNA is TGTGCCAGCAGACTGGGGACAGACTATGGCTACACCTTC. Translated: CASRLGTDYGYTF.

This clone was counted ten times or more. Here the CDR3 reads CASSRTEASGYTF. The DNA of the CDR3 is TGTGCCAGCAGTCGGACGGAGGCCTCTGGCTACACCTTC. The chain has TRBV6-5 and TRBJ1-2, with D unresolved. Trimming removed 5 bases at V and 7 bases at J, with 14 bases between. The CDR3 loop spans 13 amino acids. In germline, CDR1 is MNHEY, CDR2 SVGAGI.

The J gene is TRBJ2-7, the V gene TRBV30; D possibly corresponds to TRBD1 (6 bases). The V gene lost 5 bases and the J gene lost 2 bases, with 13 bases spanning the gap. Per the germline V gene, CDR1 is GTSNPN and CDR2 is SVGIG (reference sequence). The CDR3 length is 13 residues. Here the CDR3 DNA reads TGTGCCTGGGCCCAGGGGCTTCCCTACGAGCAGTACTTC. The encoded protein is CAWAQGLPYEQYF.